This entry describes one T cell receptor (beta chain). This sample stems from a study of T cell clones after liver transplantation. This CDR3 spans 13 amino acids. Trimming took 2 bases from V and 1 from J, leaving 8 bases between them. Germline values: CDR1 GTSNPN, CDR2 SVGIG (reference sequence). Using immunoSEQ multiplex PCR, the repertoire was profiled, and TCRdb retains in-frame clones only, with some absent. The top ten hold about 0.63% of the sample, which has 65,000 to 95,000 clones, 80% seen once. CD3+CD4+ and CD3+CD8+ cells were FACS-sorted from thawed unstimulated PBMCs. The receptor's source is a human donor who received a liver transplant. The gene calls are TRBV30 and TRBJ1-1; possible D gene TRBD1, 6 bases. Sequences were derived from CD4+ T cells from blood, sampled before liver transplant. The CDR3 loop is CAWSTGPNTEAFF. CDR3 coding DNA: TGTGCCTGGAGTACAGGGCCGAACACTGAAGCTTTCTTT. Variable domain in full (rest from reference TRBV30 and TRBJ1-1): SQTIHQWPATLVQPVGSPLSLECTVEGTSNPNLYWYRQAAGRGLQLLFYSVGIGQISSEVPQNLSASRPQDRQFILSSKKLLLSDSGFYLCAWSTGPNTEAFFGQGTRLTVV.